A selection of T cell receptor beta chains follows, all from one sample in a study of T cells in Graves' hyperthyroidism and ophthalmopathy. TCRdb recomputed calls from the multiplex PCR reads with MiXCR, one row per CDR3 protein. This repertoire shows roughly 280,000 distinct CDR3 sequences, 17% found once; its top ten account for 55% to 60%. Material for sequencing was blood. These receptors came from a woman aged 60-75 years with Graves' ophthalmopathy. Both conserved end residues are part of each CDR3. The D gene is left open where the match is weak. Only part of the rows carry a size: once, few, many, or a class if the clone is expanded.

j_call v_call d_call clone_size cdr3_length cdr3_aa cdr3_nt
TRBJ1-5 TRBV20-1 - many 16 CSARDTGRGIDQPQHF TGCAGTGCTAGAGATACGGGTAGAGGGATTGATCAGCCCCAGCATTTT
TRBJ2-7 TRBV6-1 - many 15 CASSVHPGPSYEQYF TGTGCCAGCAGTGTCCATCCGGGACCTTCCTACGAGCAGTACTTC
TRBJ2-1 TRBV4-2 - many 17 CASSQDPGGDRYNEQFF TGTGCCAGCAGCCAAGATCCGGGCGGGGATCGGTACAATGAGCAGTTCTTC
TRBJ2-7 TRBV20-1 - many 15 CSARDSGSGSYEQYF TGCAGTGCTAGAGATAGCGGTTCGGGCTCCTACGAGCAGTACTTC
TRBJ1-6 TRBV7-2 - many 13 CASRQMLDSPLHF TGTGCCAGCAGACAGATGCTCGATTCACCCCTCCACTTT
TRBJ1-4 TRBV2 - many 15 CASSEHRDYNEKLFF TGTGCCAGCAGTGAACACAGGGATTATAATGAAAAACTGTTTTTT
TRBJ2-1 TRBV20-1 TRBD2 - 18 CSARKSGTSGGSYNEQFF TGCAGTGCTAGAAAATCCGGGACTAGCGGGGGCTCCTACAATGAGCAGTTCTTC
TRBJ1-5 TRBV20-1 TRBD1 many 17 CSARDASTGGTNQPQHF TGCAGTGCTAGAGATGCCTCGACAGGGGGTACTAATCAGCCCCAGCATTTT
TRBJ2-3 TRBV7-2 TRBD2 many 18 CASSSSGGRALGTDTQYF TGTGCCAGCAGCTCATCTGGCGGGAGGGCCCTTGGCACAGATACGCAGTATTTT
TRBJ2-2 TRBV7-3 - - 20 CASSSTIPGSREGNTGELFF TGTGCCAGCAGCTCCACCATCCCCGGGTCCCGAGAGGGGAACACCGGGGAGCTGTTTTTT
TRBJ2-5 TRBV7-6 - few 15 CASSLAVVNQETQYF TGTGCCAGCAGCTTAGCTGTCGTGAACCAAGAGACCCAGTACTTC
TRBJ1-1 TRBV18 TRBD1 many 14 CASSRDRENTEAFF TGTGCCAGCTCACGGGACAGGGAAAACACTGAAGCTTTCTTT
TRBJ1-4 TRBV14 - many 16 CASSLLVPASREKLFF TGTGCCAGCAGCCTCCTTGTTCCCGCAAGTCGTGAAAAACTGTTTTTT
TRBJ2-7 TRBV10-3 TRBD1 - 14 CAIRSGQGSYEQYF TGTGCCATCAGATCCGGACAGGGGTCCTACGAGCAGTACTTC
TRBJ2-2 TRBV3-1 - few 12 CASSQGPGELFF TGTGCCAGCAGCCAAGGTCCGGGGGAGCTGTTTTTT
TRBJ1-4 TRBV20-1 - few 13 CSARIPNNEKLFF TGCAGTGCTAGAATACCTAATAATGAAAAACTGTTTTTT
TRBJ2-1 TRBV7-9 TRBD2 many 15 CASSSGLAVHNEQFF TGTGCCAGCAGCTCGGGACTAGCAGTCCACAATGAGCAGTTCTTC
TRBJ2-2 TRBV2 - many 15 CASSAGDANTGELFF TGTGCCAGCAGTGCGGGAGACGCGAACACCGGGGAGCTGTTTTTT
TRBJ2-1 TRBV4-1 - - 15 CASGQGGPFRNEQFF TGCGCCAGCGGCCAAGGTGGCCCCTTCCGCAATGAGCAGTTCTTC
TRBJ1-2 TRBV27 - many 14 CASSFRAANYGYTF TGTGCCAGCAGTTTTAGGGCAGCTAACTATGGCTACACCTTC
TRBJ2-1 TRBV7-2 - many 14 CASSFQGHVDEQFF TGTGCCAGCAGCTTTCAGGGGCACGTGGATGAGCAGTTCTTC
TRBJ2-2 TRBV7-2 - many 14 CASSLAGEAGELFF TGTGCCAGCAGCTTAGCGGGAGAGGCCGGGGAGCTGTTTTTT
TRBJ2-7 TRBV10-3 TRBD1 few 17 CAISDPGTGGNTYEQYF TGTGCCATCAGTGACCCAGGGACAGGGGGCAATACCTACGAGCAGTACTTC
TRBJ2-6 TRBV4-3 TRBD2 - 19 CASSPQGSGRVSGANVLTF TGCGCCAGCAGCCCTCAAGGGAGCGGGAGGGTATCGGGGGCCAACGTCCTGACTTTC
TRBJ2-4 TRBV6-1 TRBD1 - 13 CASRGTGHGIQYF TGTGCCAGCAGGGGGACAGGGCATGGCATTCAGTACTTC
TRBJ2-2 TRBV6-2/TRBV6-3 TRBD2 many 16 CASSLAGGQNTGELFF TGTGCCAGCAGTCTAGCGGGGGGCCAGAACACCGGGGAGCTGTTTTTT
TRBJ2-6 TRBV6-2/TRBV6-3 TRBD1 many 18 CASSKHRDSVAGANVLTF TGTGCCAGCAGTAAACACCGGGACAGTGTAGCTGGGGCCAACGTCCTGACTTTC
TRBJ1-1 TRBV14 TRBD1 few 16 CASSQDRGGQGTEAFF TGTGCCAGCAGCCAAGATCGAGGGGGCCAAGGTACTGAAGCTTTCTTT
TRBJ2-3 TRBV7-6 - few 13 CASSFGGYDTQYF TGTGCCAGCAGCTTTGGGGGGTACGATACGCAGTATTTT
TRBJ2-1 TRBV5-8 TRBD2 many 16 CASSTRLAGGNNEQFF TGTGCCAGCAGCACGAGACTAGCGGGAGGGAACAATGAGCAGTTCTTC
TRBJ1-4 TRBV20-1 - many 11 CSAHLGEKLFF TGCAGTGCCCACCTTGGGGAAAAACTGTTTTTT
TRBJ2-7 TRBV19 TRBD1 - 14 CASSRQGPPYEQYF TGTGCCAGTAGTCGACAGGGCCCCCCCTACGAGCAGTACTTC
TRBJ2-2 TRBV6-2/TRBV6-3 - few 15 CASSYSTGTSRELFF TGTGCCAGCAGTTACTCGACGGGGACAAGTCGGGAGCTGTTTTTT
TRBJ1-1 TRBV24-1 TRBD1 few 15 CATSDSGTGKTEAFF TGTGCCACCAGTGACTCTGGGACAGGTAAAACTGAAGCTTTCTTT
TRBJ2-6 TRBV2 - few 17 CASSEEGSGSGANVLTF TGTGCCAGCAGTGAAGAGGGGTCGGGTTCTGGGGCCAACGTCCTGACTTTC
TRBJ2-7 TRBV2 - many 11 CASRESYEQYF TGTGCCAGCCGGGAGAGCTACGAGCAGTACTTC
TRBJ1-5 TRBV4-1 - few 16 CASSPRLPGSNQPQHF TGCGCCAGCAGCCCTCGATTACCCGGTAGCAATCAGCCCCAGCATTTT
TRBJ2-5 TRBV5-1 - few 14 CASSFYLVGETQYF TGCGCCAGCAGCTTCTATCTGGTAGGAGAGACCCAGTACTTC
TRBJ2-2 TRBV27 TRBD1 few 16 CASSPWGQGGTGELFF TGTGCCAGCAGTCCTTGGGGACAGGGGGGGACCGGGGAGCTGTTTTTT
TRBJ2-2 TRBV28 TRBD2 - 14 CASSFRGVTGELFF TGTGCTAGCAGTTTCCGGGGGGTCACCGGGGAGCTGTTTTTT
TRBJ2-2 TRBV27 - - 14 CASRQAGVTGELFF TGTGCCAGCAGGCAAGCAGGGGTCACCGGGGAGCTGTTTTTT
TRBJ1-5 TRBV27 TRBD1 many 13 CASRRGPNQPQHF TGTGCCAGCAGGAGGGGGCCAAATCAGCCCCAGCATTTT
TRBJ1-1 TRBV4-3 - few 16 CASSQEVGFMNTEAFF TGCGCCAGCAGCCAAGAAGTAGGATTCATGAACACTGAAGCTTTCTTT